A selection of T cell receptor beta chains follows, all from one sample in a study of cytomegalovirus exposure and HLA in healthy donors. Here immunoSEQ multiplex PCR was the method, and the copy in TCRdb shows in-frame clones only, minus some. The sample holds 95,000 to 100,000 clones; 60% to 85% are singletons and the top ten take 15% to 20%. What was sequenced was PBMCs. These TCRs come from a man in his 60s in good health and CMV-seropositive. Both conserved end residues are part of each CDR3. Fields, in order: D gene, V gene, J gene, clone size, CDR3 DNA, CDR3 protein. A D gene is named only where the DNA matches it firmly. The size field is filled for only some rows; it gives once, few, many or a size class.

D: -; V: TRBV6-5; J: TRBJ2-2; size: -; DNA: TGTGCCAGCAGTTACTCGAACGGGGCCGGGGAGCTGTTTTTT; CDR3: CASSYSNGAGELFF
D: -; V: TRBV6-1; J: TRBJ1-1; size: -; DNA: TGTGCCAGCACCCCTACCCGGGGGAAGAACACTGAAGCTTTCTTT; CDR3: CASTPTRGKNTEAFF
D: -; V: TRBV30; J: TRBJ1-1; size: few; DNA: TGTGCCAGCCGAGGGGAGGCGAACACTGAAGCTTTCTTT; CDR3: CASRGEANTEAFF
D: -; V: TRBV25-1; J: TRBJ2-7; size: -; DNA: TGTGCCAGCAGTGAAACGTGGGTCATTAGCTCCTACGAGCAGTACTTC; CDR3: CASSETWVISSYEQYF
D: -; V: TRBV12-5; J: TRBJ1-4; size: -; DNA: TGTGCTAGTGGGACCCGCCGGGGAGAAAAACTGTTTTTT; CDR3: CASGTRRGEKLFF
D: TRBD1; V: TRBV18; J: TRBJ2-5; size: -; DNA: TGTGCCAGCTCACCAAGAACAGGGGAAAAAGAGACCCAGTACTTC; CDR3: CASSPRTGEKETQYF
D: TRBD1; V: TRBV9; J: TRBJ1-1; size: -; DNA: TGTGCCAGCAGCGACCCGGGACAGGGGGCGCGTTGGGACACTGAAGCTTTCTTT; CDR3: CASSDPGQGARWDTEAFF
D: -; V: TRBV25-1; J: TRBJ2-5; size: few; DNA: TGTGCCAGCAGTGAATCAGGGGTCGAGACCCAGTACTTC; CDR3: CASSESGVETQYF
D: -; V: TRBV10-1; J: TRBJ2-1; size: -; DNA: TGCGCCAGCAGTGAGGGCAGATCCTACAATGAGCAGTTCTTC; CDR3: CASSEGRSYNEQFF
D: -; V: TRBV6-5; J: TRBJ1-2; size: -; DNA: TGTGCCAGCAGCTCCAACGGTGGCTACACCTTC; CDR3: CASSSNGGYTF
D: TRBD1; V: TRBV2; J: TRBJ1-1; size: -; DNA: TGTGCCAGCAGTCCCGGACAGGGACGGACTGAAGCTTTCTTT; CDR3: CASSPGQGRTEAFF
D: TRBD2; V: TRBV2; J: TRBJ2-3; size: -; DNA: TGTGCCAGCAGCGGACTAGCCCCAATCGTCACAGATACGCAGTATTTT; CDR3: CASSGLAPIVTDTQYF
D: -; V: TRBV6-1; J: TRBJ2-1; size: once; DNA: TGTGCCAGCACGTCGGATTGGAGGGATGAGCAGTTCTTC; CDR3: CASTSDWRDEQFF
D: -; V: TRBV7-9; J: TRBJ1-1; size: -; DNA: TGTGCCAGCAGCTCGGGGGGGCTCGGAGCTTTCTTT; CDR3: CASSSGGLGAFF
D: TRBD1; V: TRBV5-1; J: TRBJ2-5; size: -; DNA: TGCGCCAGCTCCCGACAGGGGATGGAGGAGACCCAGTACTTC; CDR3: CASSRQGMEETQYF